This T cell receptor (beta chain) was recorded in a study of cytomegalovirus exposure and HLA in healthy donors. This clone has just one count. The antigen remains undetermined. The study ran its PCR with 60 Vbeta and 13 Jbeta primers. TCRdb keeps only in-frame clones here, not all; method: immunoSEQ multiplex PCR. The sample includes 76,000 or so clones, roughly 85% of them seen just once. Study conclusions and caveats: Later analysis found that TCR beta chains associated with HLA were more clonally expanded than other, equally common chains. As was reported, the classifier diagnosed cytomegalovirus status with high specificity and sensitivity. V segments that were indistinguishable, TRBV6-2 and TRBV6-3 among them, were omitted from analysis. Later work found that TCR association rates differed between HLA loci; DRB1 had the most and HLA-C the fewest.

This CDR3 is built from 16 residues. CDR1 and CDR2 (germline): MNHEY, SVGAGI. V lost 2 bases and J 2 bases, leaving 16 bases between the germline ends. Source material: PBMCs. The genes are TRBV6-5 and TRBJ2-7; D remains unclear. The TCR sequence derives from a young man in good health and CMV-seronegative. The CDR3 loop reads CASSYALNPPAYEQYF. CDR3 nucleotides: TGTGCCAGCAGTTACGCCCTAAACCCCCCCGCCTACGAGCAGTACTTC.